Below, 17 T cell receptor beta chains from the same sample are listed, as sequenced in a study of T cells in Graves' hyperthyroidism and ophthalmopathy. There were TCR beta CDR3 regions amplified from RNA transcripts. TCR CDR3 regions were first amplified by RT-PCR with HTBI primers. In TCRdb, the multiplex PCR reads were re-called with MiXCR into one record per CDR3 protein. Of roughly 520,000 distinct CDR3 sequences listed, about 24% were seen once; the top ten hold around 10%. The specimen was blood. These receptors came from a woman in her 30s with Graves' ophthalmopathy.

This clonotype was seen many times. The CDR3 region is CASSATTSGGAYEQYF. The CDR3, as DNA: TGTGCCAGCAGTGCGACGACTAGCGGGGGGGCCTACGAGCAGTACTTC. This chain uses TRBV6-1 with TRBJ2-7; TRBD2 agrees at 14 bases. The CDR3 has 16 amino acids. V lost 4 bases, J lost 2 bases, and 4 bases stayed unmatched. The germline V gene has CDR1 MNHNS and CDR2 SASEGT.

This clonotype showed up many times. V usage is TRBV3-1 and J usage is TRBJ2-2; 10 positions match TRBD1. The germline V gene has CDR1 LGHDT and CDR2 YNNKEL (reference sequence). J gave up 5 bases and V 4 bases, and 4 bases lay outside the gene matches. The CDR3 has 15 amino acids. The CDR3 region has the DNA TGTGCCAGCAGCCGAAGGGACAGGGGAACCGGGGAGCTGTTTTTT. Its protein is CASSRRDRGTGELFF.

This clonotype occurred a few times. This chain links TRBV27 with TRBJ2-2; D remains ambiguous. Deletions cut 0 bases from V and 4 bases from J, with 12 bases between. CDR1 is MNHEY, CDR2 SMNVEV, per germline (reference sequence). This CDR3 comprises 16 residues. The CDR3 region has the DNA TGTGCCAGCAGTTTATCGTGGGCAGCACTCACCGGGGAGCTGTTTTTT. Amino acids: CASSLSWAALTGELFF.

The table lists this clonotype with a few counts. This rearrangement joins TRBV12-5 to TRBJ1-1; D may be TRBD1 (6 bases). Trimming left V 3 bases short and J 0 bases short, with 14 bases between. The CDR3 loop spans 16 amino acids. Germline CDR1 reads LGHNT; CDR2 reads FRNRAP. CDR3 DNA sequence: TGTGCTAGTGGTTTACTCCCGACAGGTATGAACACTGAAGCTTTCTTT. Its protein is CASGLLPTGMNTEAFF.

This clonotype was detected many times. This rearrangement joins TRBV4-2 to TRBJ2-2, with D unclear. Germline CDR1 is LGHNA and CDR2 is YNFKEQ. The CDR3 is made up of 16 amino acids. The V and J ends lost 1 base and 4 bases respectively, with 13 bases between them. The CDR3 is CASSQVRSPSTGELFF. CDR3 bases: TGTGCCAGCAGCCAAGTAAGGAGCCCGAGCACCGGGGAGCTGTTTTTT.

Turning to this clonotype: A read error is likely, as this CDR3 ends without the conserved phenylalanine or tryptophan. The chain links TRBV27 to TRBJ1-1; D gene ambiguous. V dropped 9 bases and J dropped 0 bases, with 11 bases sitting between them. This CDR3 is built from 13 residues. In germline, CDR1 is MNHEY, CDR2 SMNVEV (reference sequence). The CDR3 is CASVARLNTEAFV. In DNA, the CDR3 is TGTGCCAGTGTGGCTCGGCTGAACACTGAAGCTTTCGTT.

This clonotype appeared many times. The gene calls are TRBV7-8 and TRBJ2-2; D is ambiguous. Germline V lookup: CDR1 SGHVS, CDR2 FQNEAQ. V was shortened by 1 base and J by 8 bases, with 11 bases between the two germline ends. The CDR3 totals 14 residues. CDR3 protein: CASSLDFTLGELFF. DNA of the CDR3: TGTGCCAGCAGCTTAGACTTCACGCTTGGGGAGCTGTTTTTT. Looking up the rest from reference TRBV7-8 and TRBJ2-2 gives the full variable domain: GAGVSQSPRYKVAKRGQDVALRCDPISGHVSLFWYQQALGQGPEFLTYFQNEAQLDKSGLPSDRFFAERPEGSVSTLKIQRTQQEDSAVYLCASSLDFTLGELFFGEGSRLTVL.

This clonotype came up many times. The chain uses TRBV27 and TRBJ2-5; D is perhaps TRBD1 or TRBD2 (5 bases each). The CDR3 spans 13 residues. Deletions cut 6 bases from V and 6 bases from J, with 14 bases between. Germline CDR1 reads MNHEY; CDR2 reads SMNVEV (reference sequence). The CDR3, as DNA: TGTGCCAGCAGCCGTCGAGAGGGACAGACCCAGTACTTC. As protein: CASSRREGQTQYF.

This CDR3 is CASLRTSGRQETQYF. The CDR3, as DNA: TGTGCCAGCCTCAGGACAAGCGGGAGACAAGAGACCCAGTACTTC. This chain uses TRBV3-1 with TRBJ2-5; 8 bases are a match to TRBD2. V gave up 8 bases and J gave up 2 bases; unmatched junction bases: 10. Germline lookup yields CDR1 LGHDT and CDR2 YNNKEL (reference sequence). The CDR3 is 15 residues long.

V is TRBV20-1 and J is TRBJ2-7; 9 bases are shared with TRBD2. This CDR3 contains 16 residues. CDR1 is DFQATT and CDR2 is SNEGSKA in the germline V gene (reference sequence). The V segment lost 1 base and the J segment 0 bases; nucleotides outside the gene matches: 7. CDR3 nucleotides: TGCAGTGCTAGAGTCCCAAGCGGGGGGAGCTCCTACGAGCAGTACTTC. Its translation: CSARVPSGGSSYEQYF.

In this sample, this clonotype turned up many times. The gene calls are TRBV6-1 and TRBJ2-7; TRBD1 might be the D (6 bases). CDR3 length: 16 residues. Deletions cut 6 bases from V and 3 bases from J, with 21 bases between. The germline V gene has CDR1 MNHNS and CDR2 SASEGT. The CDR3 region has the DNA TGTGCCAGCAGCAACCTACCCCAGCGGACAGACTACGAGCAGTACTTC. It codes for CASSNLPQRTDYEQYF.

This chain uses TRBV12-3 or TRBV12-4 with TRBJ2-4, with a tentative D call TRBD1 (6 bases). The CDR3 runs to 16 residues. The V gene lost 4 bases and the J gene lost 6 bases, with 19 bases spanning the gap. For the CDR3, the DNA is TGTGCCAGCAGTTACTCGAGTGGGGGCCGAGGAAACATTCAGTACTTC. Its protein is CASSYSSGGRGNIQYF.

The chain recombines TRBV12-3 or TRBV12-4 with TRBJ2-7, with TRBD2 identical over 8 bases. The CDR3 has 16 amino acids. The V and J ends lost 5 bases and 1 base, in that order; junction bases with no gene match: 10. This CDR3 reads CASSPSRTSISYEQYF. CDR3 sequence (DNA): TGTGCCAGCAGTCCTTCCCGGACTAGCATATCCTACGAGCAGTACTTC.

Many counts were recorded for this clonotype. This chain joins TRBV6-1 and TRBJ1-1; D remains unclear. The V gene's germline CDR1 is MNHNS and CDR2 SASEGT. V dropped 2 bases and J dropped 7 bases, with 8 bases sitting between them. The CDR3 runs to 12 residues. CDR3 sequence reads: CASSELEREAFF. CDR3 nucleotide sequence: TGTGCCAGCAGTGAATTGGAACGTGAAGCTTTCTTT.

The table lists this clonotype with many counts. This sequence joins TRBV12-3 or TRBV12-4 and TRBJ1-1; D remains unclear. This CDR3 comprises 14 residues. V was clipped by 7 bases and J by 1 base, with 13 bases between them. The DNA for the CDR3 is TGTGCCAGCACTTTCCCCTATGGGAACACTGAAGCTTTCTTT. Encoded protein: CASTFPYGNTEAFF.

This clonotype was recorded a few times. The J gene is TRBJ1-2, the V gene TRBV6-1; the D gene is possibly TRBD1 (6 bases). Trimming cost V 6 bases and J 4 bases, with 15 bases left between them. CDR1 is MNHNS, CDR2 SASEGT, per germline. CDR3 length: 14 residues. CDR3 DNA sequence: TGTGCCAGCAGACCCGGGGGGCTGGCCTATGGCTACACCTTC. Its translation is CASRPGGLAYGYTF.

The V and J genes are TRBV7-9 and TRBJ2-7; D tentatively reads TRBD1 or TRBD2 (5 bases each). The length of the CDR3 is 15 residues. V was cut by 5 bases and J by 4 bases, with 18 bases left in between. CDR1 and CDR2 from the germline V gene are SEHNR and FQNEAQ (reference sequence). DNA of the CDR3: TGTGCCAGCAGCCCCCCCGGGACCCACCTTTACGAGCAGTACTTC. Its translation: CASSPPGTHLYEQYF.